What follows describes a single T cell receptor beta chain. This record belongs to a study of T cell changes during pregnancy in multiple sclerosis. Only in-frame clones appear in the TCRdb table, and some are missing; sequencing was by immunoSEQ multiplex PCR. The data show about 40,000 clones, roughly nine tenths seen once. This CDR3 has 12 amino acids. Per the germline V gene, CDR1 is SGDLS and CDR2 is YYNGEE. Between the trimmed V and J ends, which lost 9 bases and 2 bases, there was a span of 9 bases. The chain employs TRBV9 and TRBJ1-3; no clear D gene. Sequenced here: CD4+ T cells from peripheral blood mononuclear cells, sampled in the first trimester of pregnancy. The receptor comes from a female donor with multiple sclerosis, enrolled in a pregnancy study. CDR3 loop: CAIVNTGNTIYF. The DNA of the CDR3 is TGTGCCATTGTTAATACTGGAAACACCATATATTTT.